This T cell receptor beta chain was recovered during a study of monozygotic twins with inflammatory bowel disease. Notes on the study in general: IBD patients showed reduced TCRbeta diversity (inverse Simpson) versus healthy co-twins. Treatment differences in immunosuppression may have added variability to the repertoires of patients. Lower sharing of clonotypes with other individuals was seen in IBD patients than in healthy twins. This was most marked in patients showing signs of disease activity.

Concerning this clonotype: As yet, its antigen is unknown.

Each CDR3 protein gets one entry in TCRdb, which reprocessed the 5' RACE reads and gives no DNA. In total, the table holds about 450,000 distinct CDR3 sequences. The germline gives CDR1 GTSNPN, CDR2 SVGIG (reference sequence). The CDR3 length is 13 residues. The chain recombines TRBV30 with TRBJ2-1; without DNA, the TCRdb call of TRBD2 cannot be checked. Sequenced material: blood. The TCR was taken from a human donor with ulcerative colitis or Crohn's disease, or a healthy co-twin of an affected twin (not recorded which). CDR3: CACQREAYNEQFF.